The 11 T cell receptor beta chains listed next were all sequenced from one sample in a study of beta chain features in type 1 diabetes. The study's findings and limits: Researchers report that Type 1 diabetes patients had moderately but significantly shorter TCRB CDR3s across all four CD4+ subsets.

Every isolated RNA sample was fully reverse transcribed, so sequencing captured expressed TCRB transcripts. Here immunoSEQ multiplex PCR was the method, and the copy in TCRdb shows in-frame clones only, minus some. The sample lists about 340,000 clones; about a tenth were seen once. These receptors lack a known antigen. The sample was central memory CD4+ T cells from blood. The receptors here all came from a man aged 30 to 45 with type 1 diabetes.

The rearrangement links TRBV28 to TRBJ1-6; D gene ambiguous. The V end lost 5 bases, the J end lost 12 bases, and 8 bases lay between the germline ends. The CDR3 length is 11 residues. CDR1 is MDHEN, CDR2 SYDVKM, per germline. This CDR3 reads CASSLRGPLHF. The CDR3 bases are TGTGCCAGCAGTCTCCGTGGACCCCTCCACTTT.

For this clone: Germline is not matched at one junction end, which may reflect a read error. The rearrangement links TRBV19 to TRBJ2-3; 14 positions match TRBD2. The CDR3 has 15 amino acids. In germline, CDR1 is LNHDA, CDR2 SQIVND (reference sequence). The CDR3 is CASSISWTSGGISDF. The CDR3 DNA is TGTGCCAGTAGTATTTCATGGACTAGCGGGGGGATCTCGGATTTT.

This clone was seen a handful of times. A much larger clone lies one base from this, so it may be a read error. The chain is built from TRBV7-8 and TRBJ1-5, with D uncertain. Between the trimmed V and J ends, which lost 5 bases and 0 bases, there was a span of 5 bases. Germline CDR1 is SGHVS and CDR2 is FQNEAQ. The CDR3 totals 13 residues. The DNA of the CDR3 is TGTGCCAGCAGCCCCCATAGCAATCAGCCCCAGCATTTT. This sequence encodes CASSPHSNQPQHF.

Comments on this clone: The sample has other DNA sequences that encode this CDR3 too. The chain has TRBV14 and TRBJ2-3; 10 bases map to TRBD1. Trimming removed 4 bases from V and 3 bases from J; junction bases left unmatched: 7. CDR1 is SGHDN and CDR2 is FVKESK in the germline V gene. The CDR3 extends over 16 amino acids. The CDR3 sequence: CASSRGTGERTDTQYF. The CDR3 nucleotides read TGTGCCAGCAGCCGCGGGACAGGGGAGAGGACAGATACGCAGTATTTT.

The chain combines TRBV25-1 with TRBJ2-5, with 8 bases identical to TRBD2. Germline V lookup: CDR1 MGHDK, CDR2 SYGVNS. This CDR3 is 15 amino acids long. The V gene end was trimmed by 5 bases and the J gene end by 4 bases; junction bases not matched to a gene: 9. The CDR3 is CASSSGGGPGETQYF. The DNA for the CDR3 is TGTGCCAGCAGTAGCGGCGGGGGGCCGGGAGAGACCCAGTACTTC.

This clone was detected a few times. The rearrangement uses TRBV4-1 and TRBJ2-3; D may match TRBD1 or TRBD2 (5 bases each). The CDR3 sequence is 15 residues long. Germline loops: CDR1 MGHRA, CDR2 YSYEKL. Trimming removed 1 base at V and 4 bases at J, with 12 bases between. The CDR3 DNA is TGCGCCAGCAGCCAAGGGGGACGGAGCTCAGATACGCAGTATTTT. Translated, it gives CASSQGGRSSDTQYF.

This clone was seen more than once but under ten times. The rearrangement links TRBV29-1 to TRBJ1-3; D call uncertain. Germline values: CDR1 SQVTM, CDR2 ANQGSEA. This CDR3 contains 14 residues. V dropped 3 bases and J dropped 0 bases, with 9 bases sitting between them. This CDR3 reads CSVEATLSGNTIYF. In DNA, the CDR3 is TGCAGCGTTGAGGCTACCCTCTCTGGAAACACCATATATTTT. Combining the CDR3 with reference TRBV29-1 and TRBJ1-3 gives the whole variable domain SAVISQKPSRDICQRGTSLTIQCQVDSQVTMMFWYRQQPGQSLTLIATANQGSEATYESGFVIDKFPISRPNLTFSTLTVSNMSPEDSSIYLCSVEATLSGNTIYFGEGSWLTVV.

This chain links TRBV19 with TRBJ1-4, with 7 bases fitting TRBD1. Trimming removed 4 bases from V and 14 bases from J; junction bases left unmatched: 10. In germline, CDR1 is LNHDA, CDR2 SQIVND (reference sequence). The CDR3 runs to 13 residues. The CDR3 nucleotides read TGTGCCAGTAGTAATTCGGACAGGATGCCGCTGTTTTTT. The encoded protein is CASSNSDRMPLFF.

In its sample, this clone was seen a few times. The rearrangement joins TRBV29-1 to TRBJ2-4; 9 bases map to TRBD2. This CDR3 spans 16 amino acids. Germline lookup yields CDR1 SQVTM and CDR2 ANQGSEA. V was clipped by 2 bases and J by 4 bases; unmatched bases: 9. The CDR3 loop reads CSVEIRAGGRKNIQYF. DNA of the CDR3: TGCAGCGTTGAAATCCGAGCGGGGGGAAGGAAAAACATTCAGTACTTC.

This clone was counted between two and nine times. The chain recombines TRBV9 with TRBJ2-2; 8 bases agree with TRBD2. This CDR3 spans 15 amino acids. J was trimmed by 6 bases and V by 1 base; bases with no gene match: 5. Germline V CDR1 and CDR2: SGDLS, YYNGEE. The CDR3 nucleotides are TGTGCCAGCAGCGTATCCCCAGCGGGGGCCGGGGAGCTGTTTTTT. Protein sequence: CASSVSPAGAGELFF. The whole variable domain, remainder taken from reference TRBV9 and TRBJ2-2, is DSGVTQTPKHLITATGQRVTLRCSPRSGDLSVYWYQQSLDQGLQFLIQYYNGEERAKGNILERFSAQQFPDLHSELNLSSLELGDSALYFCASSVSPAGAGELFFGEGSRLTVL.

In this sample, this clone turned up a few times. The chain couples TRBV6-5 to TRBJ2-7; D possibly matches TRBD1 or TRBD2 (5 bases each). The germline V gene has CDR1 MNHEY and CDR2 SVGAGI. The ends were cut back, 4 bases at V and 6 bases at J, with 13 bases in the middle. The CDR3 has 13 amino acids. This CDR3 reads CASSLKGTGEQYF. The CDR3 bases are TGTGCCAGCAGTTTGAAAGGGACGGGCGAGCAGTACTTC.